One and the same sample provided the 11 T cell receptor beta chains below, sequenced in a study of chemoradiotherapy in HPV16-positive cancers. Assay used: immunoSEQ multiplex PCR; TCRdb lists only in-frame clones, some missing. In the table there are tens of thousands of clones, 91% of which are singletons. The specimen was blood, collected from a patient who underwent chemoradiotherapy. The receptor source for this set is a human donor with HPV-associated anogenital cancer.

V usage is TRBV9 and J usage is TRBJ2-3; the D call may be TRBD1 or TRBD2 (5 bases each). The CDR3 contains 15 residues. Germline V CDR1 and CDR2: SGDLS, YYNGEE. V was pared by 4 bases and J by 0 bases, with 12 bases between. CDR3 nucleotides: TGTGCCAGCAGCCCTTGGGACGGTAGCACAGATACGCAGTATTTT. Translation gives CASSPWDGSTDTQYF.

The J gene is TRBJ2-3, the V gene TRBV10-1; 12 bases line up with TRBD1. Trimming took 0 bases from V and 1 from J; bases not matched to a gene: 8. CDR3 size: 19 residues. Germline V gene lookup returns CDR1 WNHNN and CDR2 SYGVQD (reference sequence). The chain's CDR3 is CASSESAGTGGAGTDTQYF. In DNA, the CDR3 is TGCGCCAGCAGTGAGTCTGCTGGGACAGGGGGCGCCGGCACAGATACGCAGTATTTT.

The J gene is TRBJ2-5, the V gene TRBV2, with 10 bases identical to TRBD1. The V and J ends lost 1 base and 4 bases, in that order; junction bases with no gene match: 6. Germline CDR1 reads SNHLY; CDR2 reads FYNNEI. CDR3 length equals 16 residues. The CDR3 nucleotides are TGTGCCAGCAGTGAAGATGACAGGGGGCTTGGAGAGACCCAGTACTTC. It codes for CASSEDDRGLGETQYF.

V and J are TRBV5-5 and TRBJ2-5; TRBD1 matches at 8 bases. Germline V lookup: CDR1 SGHKS, CDR2 YYEKEE (reference sequence). CDR3 length equals 16 residues. J lost 1 base, V lost 6 bases, and 11 bases had no gene match. CDR3 DNA sequence: TGTGCCAGCAAATCACAACAGGGGGTGCCCCAAGAGACCCAGTACTTC. It codes for CASKSQQGVPQETQYF.

This clone occurred a few times. The chain couples TRBV2 to TRBJ2-5; 7 bases line up with TRBD1. The ends lost 6 bases at V and 4 bases at J; junction bases unmatched: 8. This CDR3 spans 14 amino acids. Germline V gives CDR1 SNHLY, CDR2 FYNNEI. The CDR3 protein is CASRLTGAGETQYF. The DNA of the CDR3 is TGTGCCAGCAGGCTTACAGGGGCCGGAGAGACCCAGTACTTC. The variable domain in full, completed from reference TRBV2 and TRBJ2-5, reads EPEVTQTPSHQVTQMGQEVILRCVPISNHLYFYWYRQILGQKVEFLVSFYNNEISEKSEIFDDQFSVERPDGSNFTLKIRSTKLEDSAMYFCASRLTGAGETQYFGPGTRLLVL.

The chain is built from TRBV11-2 and TRBJ2-2; D remains unclear. The CDR3 consists of 13 residues. With 1 base removed from V and 1 base from J, the gap between germline ends came to 1 base. The V gene's germline CDR1 is SGHAT and CDR2 FQNNGV. This chain's CDR3 is CASSLVNTGELFF. CDR3 sequence (DNA): TGTGCCAGCAGCTTAGTGAACACCGGGGAGCTGTTTTTT.

The chain uses TRBV7-8 and TRBJ1-5; D perhaps matches TRBD1 (6 bases). CDR1 SGHVS and CDR2 FQNEAQ come from the germline V gene. The CDR3 extends over 14 amino acids. Between the trimmed V and J ends, which lost 3 bases and 5 bases, there was a span of 11 bases. CDR3 coding DNA: TGTGCCAGCAGCTTCTACAGGGTTGATCAGCCCCAGCATTTT. Translated: CASSFYRVDQPQHF.

This clone was counted once. The V call is TRBV5-6, the J call TRBJ2-3; TRBD2 matches at 10 bases. V shed 1 base, J shed 3 bases, and the junction held 5 bases outside the gene matches. CDR3 length equals 16 residues. From germline, CDR1 is SGHDT and CDR2 YYEEEE. CDR3: CASSLRLAGETDTQYF. The CDR3 nucleotides read TGTGCCAGCAGCTTGCGGCTAGCGGGGGAGACAGATACGCAGTATTTT.

V gene TRBV5-8 combines with J gene TRBJ1-2; D ambiguous. The germline CDR1 and CDR2 sequences are SGHTS and YDEGEE. Deletions cut 3 bases from V and 1 base from J, with 19 bases between. The CDR3 loop spans 17 amino acids. The CDR3: CASSWKSDFSFNYGYTF. The DNA for the CDR3 is TGTGCCAGCAGCTGGAAGAGTGATTTTAGTTTTAACTATGGCTACACCTTC.

J is TRBJ1-1 and V is TRBV11-2; D might be TRBD1 (5 bases). The V gene's germline CDR1 is SGHAT and CDR2 FQNNGV. The length of the CDR3 is 15 residues. V was cut by 5 bases and J by 1 base, with 14 bases left in between. Here the CDR3 DNA reads TGTGCCAGCAGCCCAACCCTCGGGGGGAACACTGAAGCTTTCTTT. Amino acid sequence: CASSPTLGGNTEAFF.

This rearrangement joins TRBV6-1 to TRBJ1-5; maybe TRBD1 (5 bases). CDR3 length equals 14 residues. CDR1 and CDR2 (germline): MNHNS, SASEGT. V lost 6 bases and J 3 bases, leaving 12 bases between the germline ends. The CDR3 spells CASRLTASNQPQHF. For the CDR3, the DNA is TGTGCCAGCAGGCTGACAGCTTCCAATCAGCCCCAGCATTTT.